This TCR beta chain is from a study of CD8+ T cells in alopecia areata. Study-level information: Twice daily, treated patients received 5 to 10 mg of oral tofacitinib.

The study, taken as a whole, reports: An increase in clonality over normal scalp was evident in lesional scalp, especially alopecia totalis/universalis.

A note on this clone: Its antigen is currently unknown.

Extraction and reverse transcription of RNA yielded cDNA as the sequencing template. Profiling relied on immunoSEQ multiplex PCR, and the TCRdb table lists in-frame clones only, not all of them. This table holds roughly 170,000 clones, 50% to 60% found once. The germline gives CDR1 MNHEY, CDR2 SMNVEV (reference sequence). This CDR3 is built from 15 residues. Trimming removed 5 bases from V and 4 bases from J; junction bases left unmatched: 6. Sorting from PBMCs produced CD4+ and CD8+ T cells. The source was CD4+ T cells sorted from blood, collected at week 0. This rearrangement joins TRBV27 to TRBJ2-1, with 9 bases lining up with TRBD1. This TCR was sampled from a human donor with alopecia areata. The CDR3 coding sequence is TGTGCCAGCAGTGCCGGGACAGGGAGGTACAATGAGCAGTTCTTC. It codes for CASSAGTGRYNEQFF.